These T cell receptor beta chains were read from a single sample in a study of radiation and T cells in renal cell carcinoma. TCRdb keeps only in-frame clones here, not all; method: immunoSEQ multiplex PCR. Of 150,000 or so clones listed, 83% are singletons. The sequencing here drew on blood, taken from a patient whose treatment included radiotherapy and nephrectomy. Every receptor here comes from a woman in her fifties or sixties with renal cell carcinoma. Both conserved end residues are part of each CDR3. The order of the fields is clone size, V gene, D gene, J gene, CDR3 protein, CDR3 DNA. A D gene is named only where the DNA matches it firmly. Size values are once, few and many counts, or a class for expanded clones, and some rows have none.

abundance: .
v_gene: TRBV6-5
d_gene: .
j_gene: TRBJ2-7
CDR3aa: CASQQGYEQYF
CDR3nt: TGTGCCAGCCAACAGGGCTACGAGCAGTACTTC

abundance: few
v_gene: TRBV4-3
d_gene: .
j_gene: TRBJ2-1
CDR3aa: CASSLGPNNEQFF
CDR3nt: TGCGCCAGCAGCCTCGGGCCTAACAATGAGCAGTTCTTC

abundance: .
v_gene: TRBV5-6
d_gene: TRBD2
j_gene: TRBJ2-6
CDR3aa: CASMFSGRTGANVLTF
CDR3nt: TGTGCCAGCATGTTTAGCGGGAGAACCGGGGCCAACGTCCTGACTTTC

abundance: .
v_gene: TRBV21-1
d_gene: .
j_gene: TRBJ2-7
CDR3aa: CASSKGALRSYEQYF
CDR3nt: TGTGCCAGCAGCAAAGGGGCGTTGAGAAGCTACGAGCAGTACTTC

abundance: many
v_gene: TRBV30
d_gene: TRBD1
j_gene: TRBJ1-2
CDR3aa: CAGRMGTGYGYTF
CDR3nt: TGTGCCGGACGGATGGGGACAGGCTATGGCTACACCTTC

abundance: .
v_gene: TRBV7-2
d_gene: .
j_gene: TRBJ1-5
CDR3aa: CASSFQGVGQPQHF
CDR3nt: TGTGCCAGCAGCTTTCAAGGGGTCGGACAGCCCCAGCATTTT

abundance: .
v_gene: TRBV2
d_gene: .
j_gene: TRBJ1-1
CDR3aa: CASSAGGSMNTEAFF
CDR3nt: TGTGCCAGCAGTGCCGGGGGCTCAATGAACACTGAAGCTTTCTTT

abundance: .
v_gene: TRBV5-1
d_gene: TRBD2
j_gene: TRBJ2-2
CDR3aa: CASSLGRGLANTGELFF
CDR3nt: TGCGCCAGCAGCTTGGGGCGGGGACTAGCGAACACCGGGGAGCTGTTTTTT

abundance: .
v_gene: TRBV30
d_gene: TRBD1
j_gene: TRBJ1-2
CDR3aa: CAWSFGQGAQGYTF
CDR3nt: TGTGCCTGGAGTTTCGGACAGGGGGCGCAAGGCTACACCTTC

abundance: .
v_gene: TRBV6-1
d_gene: .
j_gene: TRBJ2-7
CDR3aa: CASSRDRANSGEQYF
CDR3nt: TGTGCCAGCAGCCGGGATCGAGCGAATTCTGGCGAGCAGTACTTC

abundance: .
v_gene: TRBV29-1
d_gene: TRBD1
j_gene: TRBJ1-4
CDR3aa: CSVIRGGEKLFF
CDR3nt: TGCAGCGTTATTCGAGGGGGCGAAAAACTGTTTTTT

abundance: .
v_gene: TRBV10-3
d_gene: .
j_gene: TRBJ1-1
CDR3aa: CAISEYKDAEAFF
CDR3nt: TGTGCCATCAGTGAGTACAAGGATGCTGAAGCTTTCTTT

abundance: .
v_gene: TRBV7-2
d_gene: TRBD2
j_gene: TRBJ2-3
CDR3aa: CASSFRTRRTDTQYF
CDR3nt: TGTGCCAGCAGCTTCCGGACTAGAAGGACAGATACGCAGTATTTT

abundance: .
v_gene: TRBV9
d_gene: TRBD2
j_gene: TRBJ2-1
CDR3aa: CASSVAQGGRARDEQFF
CDR3nt: TGTGCCAGCAGCGTAGCTCAGGGCGGGAGGGCCAGGGATGAGCAGTTCTTC

abundance: .
v_gene: TRBV6-5
d_gene: TRBD1
j_gene: TRBJ2-7
CDR3aa: CASRPGTGGSQQYF
CDR3nt: TGTGCCAGCAGGCCCGGGACAGGGGGAAGCCAGCAGTACTTC

abundance: few
v_gene: TRBV20-1
d_gene: .
j_gene: TRBJ1-2
CDR3aa: CSARAYGYTF
CDR3nt: TGCAGTGCTAGGGCCTATGGCTACACCTTC

abundance: .
v_gene: TRBV19
d_gene: .
j_gene: TRBJ1-1
CDR3aa: CASSIGGIWTEAFF
CDR3nt: TGTGCCAGTAGTATAGGAGGTATATGGACTGAAGCTTTCTTT

abundance: once
v_gene: TRBV10-1
d_gene: TRBD2
j_gene: TRBJ2-7
CDR3aa: CASSDRGAYEQYF
CDR3nt: TGCGCCAGCAGTGATCGGGGGGCCTACGAGCAGTACTTC

abundance: .
v_gene: TRBV11-2
d_gene: TRBD2
j_gene: TRBJ2-1
CDR3aa: CASTPGLAGHNEQFF
CDR3nt: TGTGCCAGCACCCCTGGACTAGCGGGGCACAATGAGCAGTTCTTC

abundance: few
v_gene: TRBV6-5
d_gene: .
j_gene: TRBJ2-2
CDR3aa: CASRSGHTNTGELFF
CDR3nt: TGTGCCAGCAGGTCGGGACATACGAACACCGGGGAGCTGTTTTTT

abundance: few
v_gene: TRBV2
d_gene: .
j_gene: TRBJ2-5
CDR3aa: CASNPLYQETQYF
CDR3nt: TGTGCCAGCAATCCGTTGTACCAAGAGACCCAGTACTTC

abundance: .
v_gene: TRBV4-3
d_gene: .
j_gene: TRBJ1-6
CDR3aa: CASSQDLSRAYNSPLHF
CDR3nt: TGCGCCAGCAGCCAAGATCTGAGCAGGGCTTATAATTCACCCCTCCACTTT

abundance: once
v_gene: TRBV2
d_gene: .
j_gene: TRBJ1-5
CDR3aa: CASTSDGGNQPQHF
CDR3nt: TGTGCCAGCACCAGCGACGGGGGCAATCAGCCCCAGCATTTT

abundance: .
v_gene: TRBV6-1
d_gene: .
j_gene: TRBJ1-3
CDR3aa: CAVRGPSGNTIYF
CDR3nt: TGTGCCGTCAGGGGCCCCTCTGGAAACACCATATATTTT

abundance: .
v_gene: TRBV5-4
d_gene: TRBD2
j_gene: TRBJ2-7
CDR3aa: CASSSPVGGGPYEQYF
CDR3nt: TGTGCCAGCAGCTCCCCTGTCGGCGGGGGTCCCTACGAGCAGTACTTC

abundance: .
v_gene: TRBV10-3
d_gene: .
j_gene: TRBJ2-1
CDR3aa: CAISENNEQFF
CDR3nt: TGTGCCATCAGTGAAAACAATGAGCAGTTCTTC

abundance: .
v_gene: TRBV14
d_gene: .
j_gene: TRBJ2-5
CDR3aa: CASSQDVTLGETQYF
CDR3nt: TGTGCCAGCAGCCAAGATGTGACACTTGGGGAGACCCAGTACTTC

abundance: .
v_gene: TRBV10-3
d_gene: .
j_gene: TRBJ1-1
CDR3aa: CAIRRGGETEAFF
CDR3nt: TGTGCCATCAGGAGGGGCGGAGAGACTGAAGCTTTCTTT

abundance: once
v_gene: TRBV5-4
d_gene: .
j_gene: TRBJ2-7
CDR3aa: CASSLARDGVTYEQYF
CDR3nt: TGTGCCAGCAGCTTGGCTCGGGACGGAGTCACCTACGAGCAGTACTTC

abundance: .
v_gene: TRBV6-5
d_gene: .
j_gene: TRBJ1-2
CDR3aa: CASRQNPYGYTF
CDR3nt: TGTGCCAGCAGGCAGAACCCGTATGGCTACACCTTC

abundance: .
v_gene: TRBV5-4
d_gene: .
j_gene: TRBJ2-5
CDR3aa: CASSFGASYQETQYF
CDR3nt: TGTGCCAGCAGCTTCGGGGCTAGTTACCAAGAGACCCAGTACTTC

abundance: .
v_gene: TRBV7-2
d_gene: TRBD2
j_gene: TRBJ2-7
CDR3aa: CASRVAGSYEQYF
CDR3nt: TGTGCCAGCAGAGTAGCGGGGAGCTACGAGCAGTACTTC

abundance: once
v_gene: TRBV13
d_gene: .
j_gene: TRBJ1-2
CDR3aa: CASSLFREVHTNYGYTF
CDR3nt: TGTGCCAGCAGCTTATTCAGGGAGGTCCATACTAACTATGGCTACACCTTC

abundance: .
v_gene: TRBV7-2
d_gene: TRBD1
j_gene: TRBJ1-2
CDR3aa: CASSSRQGEGYTF
CDR3nt: TGTGCCAGCAGCTCAAGACAGGGGGAAGGCTACACCTTC

abundance: .
v_gene: TRBV19
d_gene: TRBD1
j_gene: TRBJ1-1
CDR3aa: CASSPYQGENTEAFF
CDR3nt: TGTGCCAGTAGTCCGTACCAGGGGGAGAACACTGAAGCTTTCTTT

abundance: .
v_gene: TRBV7-9
d_gene: .
j_gene: TRBJ2-7
CDR3aa: CASSFLAGATEQYF
CDR3nt: TGTGCCAGCAGCTTCTTGGCAGGGGCCACCGAGCAGTACTTC

abundance: .
v_gene: TRBV10-3
d_gene: TRBD1
j_gene: TRBJ2-5
CDR3aa: CAIKSDREETQYF
CDR3nt: TGTGCCATCAAATCGGACAGGGAAGAGACCCAGTACTTC

abundance: .
v_gene: TRBV2
d_gene: TRBD1
j_gene: TRBJ2-7
CDR3aa: CAANEDREVEQYF
CDR3nt: TGTGCCGCTAACGAGGACAGGGAGGTTGAGCAGTACTTC

abundance: .
v_gene: TRBV11-3
d_gene: TRBD1
j_gene: TRBJ1-5
CDR3aa: CASSFRGQDNQPQHF
CDR3nt: TGTGCCAGCAGTTTCAGGGGGCAAGACAATCAGCCCCAGCATTTT

abundance: .
v_gene: TRBV18
d_gene: .
j_gene: TRBJ1-2
CDR3aa: CASSNRWDYGYTF
CDR3nt: TGTGCCAGCTCAAACCGATGGGATTATGGCTACACCTTC

abundance: .
v_gene: TRBV5-4
d_gene: .
j_gene: TRBJ2-1
CDR3aa: CATSSYNEQFF
CDR3nt: TGTGCCACCTCCTCCTACAATGAGCAGTTCTTC

abundance: few
v_gene: TRBV7-3
d_gene: TRBD1
j_gene: TRBJ2-2
CDR3aa: CASSLNRGLTGELFF
CDR3nt: TGTGCCAGCAGCCTAAACAGGGGTTTAACCGGGGAGCTGTTTTTT

abundance: .
v_gene: TRBV5-4
d_gene: .
j_gene: TRBJ2-1
CDR3aa: CASSLNPRPGGEQFF
CDR3nt: TGTGCCAGCAGCTTGAACCCAAGGCCTGGGGGTGAGCAGTTCTTC

abundance: .
v_gene: TRBV4-2
d_gene: TRBD1
j_gene: TRBJ2-3
CDR3aa: CASSQTGDTDTQYF
CDR3nt: TGTGCCAGCAGCCAGACAGGGGACACAGATACGCAGTATTTT

abundance: .
v_gene: TRBV7-2
d_gene: .
j_gene: TRBJ2-3
CDR3aa: CASSLGSSADTQYF
CDR3nt: TGTGCCAGCAGCTTAGGGTCTAGCGCCGATACGCAGTATTTT

abundance: .
v_gene: TRBV28
d_gene: .
j_gene: TRBJ1-1
CDR3aa: CASSLVNTEAFF
CDR3nt: TGTGCCAGCAGTCTAGTTAACACTGAAGCTTTCTTT

abundance: .
v_gene: TRBV10-3
d_gene: .
j_gene: TRBJ1-2
CDR3aa: CAISVRGENGYTF
CDR3nt: TGTGCCATCAGTGTTAGGGGGGAAAATGGCTACACCTTC

abundance: .
v_gene: TRBV9
d_gene: .
j_gene: TRBJ1-6
CDR3aa: CASSPRGGAYSPLHF
CDR3nt: TGTGCCAGCAGCCCCCGCGGAGGGGCGTATTCACCCCTCCACTTT

abundance: .
v_gene: TRBV7-8
d_gene: .
j_gene: TRBJ2-1
CDR3aa: CASSLDGANEQFF
CDR3nt: TGTGCCAGCAGCTTAGACGGAGCAAATGAGCAGTTCTTC

abundance: .
v_gene: TRBV9
d_gene: .
j_gene: TRBJ2-1
CDR3aa: CASSSPGLFYNEQFF
CDR3nt: TGTGCCAGCAGCTCACCGGGACTTTTTTACAATGAGCAGTTCTTC

abundance: .
v_gene: TRBV5-4
d_gene: .
j_gene: TRBJ2-5
CDR3aa: CASSLSQGIETQYF
CDR3nt: TGTGCCAGCAGCTTGAGTCAGGGGATAGAGACCCAGTACTTC

abundance: once
v_gene: TRBV25-1
d_gene: .
j_gene: TRBJ2-5
CDR3aa: CASSVARNEETQYF
CDR3nt: TGTGCCAGCAGTGTGGCTAGAAATGAAGAGACCCAGTACTTC